The present TCR beta chain was sequenced within a study of cytomegalovirus exposure and HLA in healthy donors. As regards this clone: Sequence at one end of the junction differs from germline and may be a read error.

The CDR3 contains 18 residues. CDR1 and CDR2 from the germline V gene are SEHNR and FQNEAQ (reference sequence). Researchers ran the PCR with 60 Vbeta and 13 Jbeta primers. TCRdb's copy holds only in-frame clones and misses some; the assay was immunoSEQ multiplex PCR. Of around 110,000 clones in the sample, 81% were seen once. This chain joins TRBV7-9 and TRBJ2-6; weak D call: TRBD2 (6 bases). The clonotype was recovered from a woman in her twenties or thirties in good health and CMV-seronegative. Sample: PBMCs. The CDR3 region has the DNA TGTTCCAGCAGCTCACCCGGGAGACCCTCAACTGGGGCCAACGTCCTGACTTTC. It is translated as CSSSSPGRPSTGANVLTF.